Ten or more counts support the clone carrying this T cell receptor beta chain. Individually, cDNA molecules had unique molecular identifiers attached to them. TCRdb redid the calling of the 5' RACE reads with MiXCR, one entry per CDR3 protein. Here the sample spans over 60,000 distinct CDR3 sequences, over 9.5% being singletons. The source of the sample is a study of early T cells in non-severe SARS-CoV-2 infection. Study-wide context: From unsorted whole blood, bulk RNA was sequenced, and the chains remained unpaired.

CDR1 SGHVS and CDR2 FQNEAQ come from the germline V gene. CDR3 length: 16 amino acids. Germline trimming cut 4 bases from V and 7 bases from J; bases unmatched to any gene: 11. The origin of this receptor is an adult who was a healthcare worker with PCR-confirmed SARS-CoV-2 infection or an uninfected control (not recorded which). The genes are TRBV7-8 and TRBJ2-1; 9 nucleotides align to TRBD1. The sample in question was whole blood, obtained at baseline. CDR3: CASSSQTGGVSNEQFF. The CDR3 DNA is TGTGCCAGCAGCTCCCAGACAGGGGGTGTTTCGAATGAGCAGTTCTTC. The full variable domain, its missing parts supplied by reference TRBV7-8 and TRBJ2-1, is GAGVSQSPRYKVAKRGQDVALRCDPISGHVSLFWYQQALGQGPEFLTYFQNEAQLDKSGLPSDRFFAERPEGSVSTLKIQRTQQEDSAVYLCASSSQTGGVSNEQFFGPGTRLTVL.